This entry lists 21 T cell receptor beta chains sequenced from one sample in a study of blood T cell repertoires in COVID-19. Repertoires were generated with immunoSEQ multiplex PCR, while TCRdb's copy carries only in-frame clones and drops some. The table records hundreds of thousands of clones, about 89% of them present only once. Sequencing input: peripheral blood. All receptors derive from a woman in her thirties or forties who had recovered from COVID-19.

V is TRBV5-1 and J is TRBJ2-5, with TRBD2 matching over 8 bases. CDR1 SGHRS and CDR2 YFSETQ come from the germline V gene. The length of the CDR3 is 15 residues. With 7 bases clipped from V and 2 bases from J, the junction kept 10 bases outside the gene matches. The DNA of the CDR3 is TGCGCCAGCCGTGGGGGACTAGGAGGACAAGAGACCCAGTACTTC. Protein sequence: CASRGGLGGQETQYF.

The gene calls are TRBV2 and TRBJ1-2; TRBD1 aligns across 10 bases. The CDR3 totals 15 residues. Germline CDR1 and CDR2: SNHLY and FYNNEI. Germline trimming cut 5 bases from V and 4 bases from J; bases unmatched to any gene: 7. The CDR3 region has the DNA TGTGCCAGCAGTCATAGGACAGGGGGGGGCTATGGCTACACCTTC. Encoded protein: CASSHRTGGGYGYTF. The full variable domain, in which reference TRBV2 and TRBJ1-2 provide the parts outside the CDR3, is EPEVTQTPSHQVTQMGQEVILRCVPISNHLYFYWYRQILGQKVEFLVSFYNNEISEKSEIFDDQFSVERPDGSNFTLKIRSTKLEDSAMYFCASSHRTGGGYGYTFGSGTRLTVV.

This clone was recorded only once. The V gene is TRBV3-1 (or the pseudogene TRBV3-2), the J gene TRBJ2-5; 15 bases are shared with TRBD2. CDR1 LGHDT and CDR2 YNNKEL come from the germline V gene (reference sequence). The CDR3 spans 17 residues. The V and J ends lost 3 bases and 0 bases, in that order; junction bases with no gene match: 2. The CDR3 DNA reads TGTGCCAGCAGCCAGGGACTAGCGGGGGGCAACCAAGAGACCCAGTACTTC. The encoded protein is CASSQGLAGGNQETQYF.

The CDR3 loop reads CASSYSGTPPVDTQYF. The CDR3 DNA follows: TGTGCCAGCAGTTACTCTGGGACACCTCCTGTGGATACGCAGTATTTT. The chain couples TRBV6-5 to TRBJ2-3; possibly TRBD1 for D (6 bases). Germline CDR1 reads MNHEY; CDR2 reads SVGAGI. Trimming shortened V by 0 bases and J by 6 bases, and 16 bases separated the two germline ends. The CDR3 is 16 amino acids.

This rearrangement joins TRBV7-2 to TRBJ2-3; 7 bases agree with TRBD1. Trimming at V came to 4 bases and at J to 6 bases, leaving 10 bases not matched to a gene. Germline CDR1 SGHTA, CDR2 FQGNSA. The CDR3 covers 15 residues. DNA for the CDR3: TGTGCCAGCAGCTCACAGGGGCAGGGAGAGGATACGCAGTATTTT. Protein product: CASSSQGQGEDTQYF.

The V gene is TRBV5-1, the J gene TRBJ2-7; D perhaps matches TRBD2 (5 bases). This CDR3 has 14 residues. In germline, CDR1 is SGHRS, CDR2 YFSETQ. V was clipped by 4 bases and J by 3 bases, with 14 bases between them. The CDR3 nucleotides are TGCGCCAGCAGCGAGGGCCCTGTGGGCTACGAGCAGTACTTC. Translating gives CASSEGPVGYEQYF.

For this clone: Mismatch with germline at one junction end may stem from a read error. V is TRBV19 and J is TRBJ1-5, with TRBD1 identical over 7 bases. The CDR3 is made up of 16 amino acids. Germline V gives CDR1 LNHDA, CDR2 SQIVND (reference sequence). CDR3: CASSIRQGSSYQPQHF. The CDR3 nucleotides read TGTGCCAGTAGTATTCGACAGGGAAGTAGCTATCAGCCCCAGCATTTT.

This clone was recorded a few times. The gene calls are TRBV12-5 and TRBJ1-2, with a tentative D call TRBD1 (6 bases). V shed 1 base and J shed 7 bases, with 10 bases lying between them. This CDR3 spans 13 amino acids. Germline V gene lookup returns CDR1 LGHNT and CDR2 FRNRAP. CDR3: CASGLDRALGYTF. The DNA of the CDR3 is TGTGCTAGTGGTTTGGACAGGGCCCTTGGCTACACCTTC.

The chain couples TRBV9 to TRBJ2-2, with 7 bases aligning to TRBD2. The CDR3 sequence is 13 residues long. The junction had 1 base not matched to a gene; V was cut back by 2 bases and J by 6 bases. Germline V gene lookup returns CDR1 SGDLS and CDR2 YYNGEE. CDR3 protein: CASSVTSPGELFF. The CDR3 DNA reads TGTGCCAGCAGCGTGACTAGCCCCGGGGAGCTGTTTTTT.

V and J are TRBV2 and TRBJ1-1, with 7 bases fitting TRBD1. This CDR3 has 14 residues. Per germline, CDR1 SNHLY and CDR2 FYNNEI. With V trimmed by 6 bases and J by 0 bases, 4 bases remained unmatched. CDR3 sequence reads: CASSSQGMNTEAFF. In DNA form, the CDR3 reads TGTGCCAGCAGCTCACAGGGGATGAACACTGAAGCTTTCTTT.

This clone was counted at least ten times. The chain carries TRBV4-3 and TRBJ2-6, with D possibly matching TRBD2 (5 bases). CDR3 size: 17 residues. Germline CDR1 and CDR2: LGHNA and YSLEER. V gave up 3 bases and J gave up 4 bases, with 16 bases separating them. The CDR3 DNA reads TGCGCCAGCAGCCATAGAACATACGGGAACGGGGCCAACGTCCTGACTTTC. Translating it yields CASSHRTYGNGANVLTF.

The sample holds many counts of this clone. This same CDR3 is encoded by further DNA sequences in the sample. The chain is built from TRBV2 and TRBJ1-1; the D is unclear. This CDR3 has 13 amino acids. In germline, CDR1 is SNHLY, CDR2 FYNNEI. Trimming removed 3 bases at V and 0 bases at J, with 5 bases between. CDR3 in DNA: TGTGCCAGCAGTGATGAGGTGAACACTGAAGCTTTCTTT. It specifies CASSDEVNTEAFF.

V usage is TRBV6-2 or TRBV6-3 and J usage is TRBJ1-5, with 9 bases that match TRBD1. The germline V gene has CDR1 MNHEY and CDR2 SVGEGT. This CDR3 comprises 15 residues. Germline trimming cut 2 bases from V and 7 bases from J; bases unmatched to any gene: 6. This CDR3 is CASSYGTGSRQPQHF. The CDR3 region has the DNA TGTGCCAGCAGTTACGGGACAGGGTCCAGGCAGCCCCAGCATTTT.

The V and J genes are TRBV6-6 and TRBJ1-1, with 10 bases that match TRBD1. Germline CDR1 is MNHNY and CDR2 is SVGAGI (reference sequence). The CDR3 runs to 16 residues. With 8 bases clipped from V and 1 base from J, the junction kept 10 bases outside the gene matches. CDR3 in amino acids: CASRLRTGGKNTEAFF. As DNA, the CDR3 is TGTGCCAGCCGCTTAAGGACAGGGGGAAAGAACACTGAAGCTTTCTTT.

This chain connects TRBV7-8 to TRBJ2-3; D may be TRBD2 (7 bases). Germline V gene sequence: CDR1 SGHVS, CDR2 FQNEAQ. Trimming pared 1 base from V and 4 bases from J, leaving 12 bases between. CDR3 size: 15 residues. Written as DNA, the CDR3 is TGTGCCAGCAGCTTAGAGGTGGGGGGGCCAGATACGCAGTATTTT. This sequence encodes CASSLEVGGPDTQYF.

CDR3 nucleotide sequence: TGTGCCAGTAGTTACGGGGACGGAGACAGGGGAATCCACAATGAGCAGTTCTTC. This codes for CASSYGDGDRGIHNEQFF. The rearrangement uses TRBV19 and TRBJ2-1, with 8 bases that match TRBD1. Per the germline V gene, CDR1 is LNHDA and CDR2 is SQIVND (reference sequence). The J segment lost 5 bases and the V segment lost 5 bases, leaving 17 bases of the junction unmatched. The length of the CDR3 is 18 residues.

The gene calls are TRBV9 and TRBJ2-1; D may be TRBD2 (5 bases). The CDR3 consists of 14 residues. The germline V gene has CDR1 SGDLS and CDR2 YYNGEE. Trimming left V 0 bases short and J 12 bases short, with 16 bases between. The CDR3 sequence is CASSVGGAASGQFF. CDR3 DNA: TGTGCCAGCAGCGTAGGTGGAGCGGCTTCGGGGCAGTTCTTC.

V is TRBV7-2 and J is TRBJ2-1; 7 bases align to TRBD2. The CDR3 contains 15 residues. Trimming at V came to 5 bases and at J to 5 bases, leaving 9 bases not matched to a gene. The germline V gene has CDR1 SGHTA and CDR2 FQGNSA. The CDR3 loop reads CASSRGLGAHNEQFF. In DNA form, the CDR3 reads TGTGCCAGCAGCCGTGGACTAGGGGCCCACAATGAGCAGTTCTTC.

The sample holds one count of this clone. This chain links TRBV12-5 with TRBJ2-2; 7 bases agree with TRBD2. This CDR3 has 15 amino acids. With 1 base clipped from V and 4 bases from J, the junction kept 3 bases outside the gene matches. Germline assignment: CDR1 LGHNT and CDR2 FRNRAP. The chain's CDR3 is CASGLDGGTTGELFF. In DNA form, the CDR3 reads TGTGCTAGTGGTTTGGACGGGGGGACCACCGGGGAGCTGTTTTTT. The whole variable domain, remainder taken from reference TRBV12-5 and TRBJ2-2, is DARVTQTPRHKVTEMGQEVTMRCQPILGHNTVFWYRQTMMQGLELLAYFRNRAPLDDSGMPKDRFSAEMPDATLATLKIQPSEPRDSAVYFCASGLDGGTTGELFFGEGSRLTVL.

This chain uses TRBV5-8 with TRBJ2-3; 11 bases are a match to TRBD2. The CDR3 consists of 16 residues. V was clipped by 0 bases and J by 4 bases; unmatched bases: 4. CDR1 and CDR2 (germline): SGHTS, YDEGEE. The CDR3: CASSLGTSGFADTQYF. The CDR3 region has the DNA TGTGCCAGCAGCTTGGGGACTAGCGGGTTCGCAGATACGCAGTATTTT.

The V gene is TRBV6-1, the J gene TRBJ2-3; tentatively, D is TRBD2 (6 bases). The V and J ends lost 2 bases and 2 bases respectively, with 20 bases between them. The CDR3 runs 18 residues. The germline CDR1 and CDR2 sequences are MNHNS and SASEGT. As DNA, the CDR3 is TGTGCCAGCAGTGAAAGGGTTACACCGGGACTCTCCACAGATACGCAGTATTTT. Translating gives CASSERVTPGLSTDTQYF.